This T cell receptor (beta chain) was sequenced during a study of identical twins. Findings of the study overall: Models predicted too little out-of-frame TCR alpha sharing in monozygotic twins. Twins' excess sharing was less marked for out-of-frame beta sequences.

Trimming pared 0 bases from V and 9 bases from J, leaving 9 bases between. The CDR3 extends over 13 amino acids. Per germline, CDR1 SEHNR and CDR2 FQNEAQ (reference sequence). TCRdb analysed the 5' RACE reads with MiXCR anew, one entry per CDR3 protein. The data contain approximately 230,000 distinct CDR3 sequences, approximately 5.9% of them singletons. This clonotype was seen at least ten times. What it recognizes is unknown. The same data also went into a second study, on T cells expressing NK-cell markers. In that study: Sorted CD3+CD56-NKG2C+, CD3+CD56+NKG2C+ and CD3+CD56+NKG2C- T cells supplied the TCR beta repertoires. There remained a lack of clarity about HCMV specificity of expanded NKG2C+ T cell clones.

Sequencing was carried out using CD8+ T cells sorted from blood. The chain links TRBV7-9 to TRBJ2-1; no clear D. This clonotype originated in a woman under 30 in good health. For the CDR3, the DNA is TGTGCCAGCAGCTTAGCGCCGGTGGGTGAGCAGTTCTTC. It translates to CASSLAPVGEQFF.